The 7 T cell receptor beta chains given below trace back to one sample, sequenced in a study of CD8+ T cells in alopecia areata. cDNA prepared by RNA extraction and subsequent reverse transcription served as the template for sequencing. Profiled with immunoSEQ multiplex PCR; TCRdb holds only in-frame clones, not every one. The sample carries 150,000 to 200,000 clones, roughly 62% recorded once. As to treatment: oral pan-JAK inhibitor, 5-10 mg twice daily. The input for sequencing was CD8+ T cells sorted from blood, taken at week 24, from a patient treated with tofacitinib. These receptors all stem from a human donor with alopecia areata.

The chain has TRBV27 and TRBJ1-2, with 9 bases fitting TRBD1. V lost 6 bases and J lost 8; bases outside the gene matches: 13. Germline V lookup: CDR1 MNHEY, CDR2 SMNVEV (reference sequence). This CDR3 region has 15 residues. CDR3 region: CASSVGNRGRRGYTF. The DNA for the CDR3 is TGTGCCAGCAGCGTCGGGAACAGGGGGCGAAGGGGCTACACCTTC.

The V call is TRBV9, the J call TRBJ2-5; D is unclear. V was shortened by 3 bases and J by 7 bases, with 16 bases between the two germline ends. The CDR3 is made up of 14 amino acids. In germline, CDR1 is SGDLS, CDR2 YYNGEE. The chain's CDR3 is CASSARDGLGTQYF. CDR3 coding DNA: TGTGCCAGCAGCGCTCGAGACGGGCTCGGGACCCAGTACTTC.

The V gene is TRBV27, the J gene TRBJ2-3; D call uncertain. V lost 5 bases to trimming and J lost 6 bases, with 9 bases between them. This CDR3 contains 12 residues. Germline V lookup: CDR1 MNHEY, CDR2 SMNVEV (reference sequence). The CDR3 DNA follows: TGTGCCAGCAGTGCGACCCCCGATACGCAGTATTTT. Encoded protein: CASSATPDTQYF.

V usage is TRBV9 and J usage is TRBJ1-2; tentative D call: TRBD1 (5 bases). Germline V gives CDR1 SGDLS, CDR2 YYNGEE. This CDR3 has 14 amino acids. V lost 2 bases, J lost 4 bases, and 12 bases lay in between. The DNA for the CDR3 is TGTGCCAGCAGCGTCGGGGGACCGAGCTATGGCTACACCTTC. As protein: CASSVGGPSYGYTF.

This chain connects TRBV6-5 to TRBJ2-1; 9 bases line up with TRBD1. Germline V gives CDR1 MNHEY, CDR2 SVGAGI. Losses at the gene ends were 5 bases for V and 3 bases for J; bases not matched to a gene: 2. The CDR3 contains 14 residues. Here the CDR3 reads CASSTGGVYNEQFF. The CDR3 DNA sequence: TGTGCCAGCAGTACAGGGGGCGTCTACAATGAGCAGTTCTTC.

Points on this clone: This same CDR3 is encoded by further DNA sequences in the sample. The rearrangement joins TRBV5-1 to TRBJ2-1; D gene ambiguous. V shed 4 bases and J shed 6 bases, with 5 bases lying between them. The CDR3 runs 11 residues. Per germline, CDR1 SGHRS and CDR2 YFSETQ. The CDR3 is CASSPGNEQFF. CDR3 nucleotide sequence: TGCGCCAGCAGCCCCGGCAATGAGCAGTTCTTC.

The genes are TRBV7-9 and TRBJ2-7; 7 bases agree with TRBD1. The V and J ends lost 5 bases and 6 bases, in that order; junction bases with no gene match: 10. CDR3 size: 14 residues. Germline CDR1 is SEHNR and CDR2 is FQNEAQ (reference sequence). The CDR3 here is CASSDLTGSGEQYF. Written as DNA, the CDR3 is TGTGCCAGCAGCGATCTGACAGGGTCTGGCGAGCAGTACTTC.